The T cell receptor beta chain described here comes from a study of blood T cell repertoires in COVID-19. In the study overall: Sample material is recorded as cDNA or gDNA derived from T cells, B-cell-depleted T cells, or PBMCs.

CDR1 MNHEY and CDR2 SVGAGI come from the germline V gene. The CDR3 loop spans 14 amino acids. V lost 6 bases and J 3 bases, leaving 14 bases between the germline ends. Sequencing was performed with immunoSEQ multiplex PCR; in TCRdb, only in-frame clones are kept and a portion is missing. The sample consists of around 160,000 clones, roughly 84% of them appearing once. The source of this sequence is a woman aged 45-59 years who had been exposed to COVID-19. This chain connects TRBV6-5 to TRBJ1-1; TRBD1 might be the D (5 bases). Sample: PBMCs or T cells enriched from blood (not recorded which). The CDR3 DNA sequence: TGTGCCAGCAGATTACTTGGGGGGGACACTGAAGCTTTCTTT. This translates into CASRLLGGDTEAFF.